The T cell receptor (beta chain) described here comes from a study of CXCR3-negative and CXCR3-positive naive CD8 T cells. Carrying UMI labels, the TRB cDNA libraries were prepared through 5' RACE. Reanalyzing the 5' RACE reads, TCRdb keeps one entry per CDR3 protein, without DNA. This sample's table reports tens of thousands of distinct CDR3 sequences. Those CD8+ T cells considered naive were CD45RO-CCR7+CD27+CD95-. This CDR3 region has 15 residues. Germline V gene lookup returns CDR1 SGHDN and CDR2 FVKESK. The receptor was derived from a human donor in good health. Some clones in this sample may be carry-over from other donors' samples. This chain links TRBV14 with TRBJ2-7; TCRdb's D call of TRBD1 is untestable without DNA. The sample was naive CXCR3- CD8+ T cells from blood. Subset of the sample: CD45RO-CCR7+CD27+CD95- naive CD8+ T cells lacking CXCR3 (TNR3-). The CDR3 sequence is CASSPGNLLTYEQYF.